The 11 T cell receptor beta chains presented below share a single source sample, sequenced in a study of blood T cell repertoires in COVID-19. Clones were sequenced by immunoSEQ multiplex PCR, and TCRdb holds only the in-frame ones, with some missing. The sample has roughly 50,000 clones; over 80% are singletons. The sequenced sample consisted of peripheral blood. The receptors were sampled from a man in his 70s with acute or convalescent COVID-19.

V gene TRBV3-1 (or the pseudogene TRBV3-2) combines with J gene TRBJ1-5, with 8 bases fitting TRBD1. The ends lost 0 bases at V and 6 bases at J; junction bases unmatched: 4. Germline CDR1 is LGHDT and CDR2 is YNNKEL (reference sequence). There are 15 residues in the CDR3. The CDR3 is CASSQDRGLGQPQHF. As DNA, the CDR3 is TGTGCCAGCAGCCAAGACAGGGGGCTCGGTCAGCCCCAGCATTTT.

This sequence joins TRBV19 and TRBJ1-6, with 7 bases that match TRBD1. CDR3 length equals 14 residues. V was pared by 6 bases and J by 5 bases, with 4 bases of the junction left unmatched. Germline V lookup: CDR1 LNHDA, CDR2 SQIVND (reference sequence). CDR3 in DNA: TGTGCCAGTAGCCCCGGGACAGATAATTCACCCCTCCACTTT. This sequence encodes CASSPGTDNSPLHF. Filled out from reference TRBV19 and TRBJ1-6, the complete variable domain reads DGGITQSPKYLFRKEGQNVTLSCEQNLNHDAMYWYRQDPGQGLRLIYYSQIVNDFQKGDIAEGYSVSREKKESFPLTVTSAQKNPTAFYLCASSPGTDNSPLHFGNGTRLTVT.

This clone was detected a few times. The rearrangement joins TRBV5-6 to TRBJ2-1; possibly TRBD1 for D (5 bases). CDR1 SGHDT and CDR2 YYEEEE come from the germline V gene. This CDR3 region has 13 residues. V was cut by 4 bases and J by 4 bases, with 9 bases left in between. CDR3 DNA: TGTGCCAGCAGCCCCGACAGTTACAATGAGCAGTTCTTC. Amino acids: CASSPDSYNEQFF. The variable domain in full, completed from reference TRBV5-6 and TRBJ2-1, reads DAGVTQSPTHLIKTRGQQVTLRCSPKSGHDTVSWYQQALGQGPQFIFQYYEEEERQRGNFPDRFSGHQFPNYSSELNVNALLLGDSALYLCASSPDSYNEQFFGPGTRLTVL.

CDR3 region: CASRTGVGTDTQYF. DNA for the CDR3: TGCGCCAGCCGAACGGGGGTTGGTACAGATACGCAGTATTTT. The chain recombines TRBV5-1 with TRBJ2-3, with D maybe TRBD2 (6 bases). Trimming removed 7 bases from V and 3 bases from J, with 15 bases in between. The CDR3 runs 14 residues. The germline CDR1 and CDR2 sequences are SGHRS and YFSETQ. Filled out from reference TRBV5-1 and TRBJ2-3, the complete variable domain reads KAGVTQTPRYLIKTRGQQVTLSCSPISGHRSVSWYQQTPGQGLQFLFEYFSETQRNKGNFPGRFSGRQFSNSRSEMNVSTLELGDSALYLCASRTGVGTDTQYFGPGTRLTVL.

V and J are TRBV25-1 and TRBJ2-3; no firm D call. CDR1 is MGHDK, CDR2 SYGVNS, per germline. CDR3 size: 13 residues. V gave up 2 bases and J gave up 7 bases, with 10 bases separating them. The CDR3 nucleotides are TGTGCCAGCAGTGAAGACAATTTGTATACGCAGTATTTT. It encodes CASSEDNLYTQYF.

This chain links TRBV7-9 with TRBJ2-5; 12 bases line up with TRBD2. Germline V gene data show CDR1 as SEHNR and CDR2 as FQNEAQ (reference sequence). Trimming cost V 4 bases and J 5 bases; bases outside gene matches: 11. There are 17 residues in the CDR3. CDR3 in amino acids: CASSSTSGGALGETQYF. DNA for the CDR3: TGTGCCAGCAGCTCGACTAGCGGGGGAGCTTTAGGGGAGACCCAGTACTTC.

The chain has TRBV5-8 and TRBJ2-4, with D uncertain. The V gene's germline CDR1 is SGHTS and CDR2 YDEGEE. The V end lost 4 bases, the J end lost 0 bases, and 8 bases lay between the germline ends. The CDR3 loop spans 14 amino acids. In nucleotides, the CDR3 is TGTGCCAGCAGCCCGTGGCCAGCCAAAAACATTCAGTACTTC. It codes for CASSPWPAKNIQYF.

The genes are TRBV7-9 and TRBJ2-3; 7 positions agree with TRBD2. After removal of 5 bases from V and 6 bases from J, the junction contained 17 bases not matched to a gene. CDR1 is SEHNR, CDR2 FQNEAQ, per germline (reference sequence). There are 17 residues in the CDR3. CDR3 DNA sequence: TGTGCCAGCAGCCCTGCAATTGGCGGGGGATCTTATGATACGCAGTATTTT. It yields the protein CASSPAIGGGSYDTQYF.

This chain joins TRBV27 and TRBJ2-7, with 10 bases matching TRBD1. CDR1 and CDR2 from the germline V gene are MNHEY and SMNVEV (reference sequence). With V trimmed by 5 bases and J by 4 bases, 5 bases remained unmatched. The CDR3 loop spans 14 amino acids. The CDR3 protein is CASSIRDRGYEQYF. CDR3 DNA sequence: TGTGCCAGCAGTATCCGGGACAGGGGATACGAGCAGTACTTC.

V gene TRBV19 combines with J gene TRBJ1-5, with TRBD1 matching 12 bases. This CDR3 spans 16 amino acids. In germline, CDR1 is LNHDA, CDR2 SQIVND (reference sequence). J was trimmed by 11 bases and V by 6 bases; bases with no gene match: 14. The CDR3 here is CASSPHRDRGLTAQHF. The CDR3 DNA reads TGTGCCAGTAGCCCACACCGGGACAGGGGGCTAACGGCCCAGCATTTT.

The chain joins TRBV7-2 to TRBJ2-3; TRBD2 aligns across 12 bases. This CDR3 contains 17 residues. CDR1 is SGHTA, CDR2 FQGNSA, per germline. Trimming removed 3 bases from V and 7 bases from J; junction bases left unmatched: 11. CDR3 sequence: CASSFLLAGGSGNTQYF. As DNA, the CDR3 is TGTGCCAGCAGCTTTCTCCTAGCGGGAGGGTCTGGAAATACGCAGTATTTT. Complete variable domain (other parts from reference TRBV7-2 and TRBJ2-3): GAGVSQSPSNKVTEKGKDVELRCDPISGHTALYWYRQSLGQGLEFLIYFQGNSAPDKSGLPSDRFSAERTGGSVSTLTIQRTQQEDSAVYLCASSFLLAGGSGNTQYFGPGTRLTVL.